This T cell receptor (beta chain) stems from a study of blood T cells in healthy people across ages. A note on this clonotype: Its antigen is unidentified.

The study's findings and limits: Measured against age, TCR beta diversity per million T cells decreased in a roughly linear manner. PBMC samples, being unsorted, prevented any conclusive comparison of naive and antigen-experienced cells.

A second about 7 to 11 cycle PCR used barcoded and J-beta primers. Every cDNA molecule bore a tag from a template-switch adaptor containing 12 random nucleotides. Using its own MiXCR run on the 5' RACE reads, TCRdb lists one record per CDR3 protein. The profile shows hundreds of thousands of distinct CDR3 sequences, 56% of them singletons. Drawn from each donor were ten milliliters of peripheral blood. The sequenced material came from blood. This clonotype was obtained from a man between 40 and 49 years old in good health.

CDR3 coding DNA: TGTGCCAGCAGTGAAATCCCTAGCGGCTACAATGAGCAGTTCTTC. Residues: CASSEIPSGYNEQFF. The chain uses TRBV2 and TRBJ2-1, with TRBD2 matching 7 bases. J was trimmed by 3 bases and V by 2 bases; bases with no gene match: 4. CDR1 and CDR2 (germline): SNHLY, FYNNEI. The length of the CDR3 is 15 residues.